This T cell receptor (beta chain) is drawn from a study of spatial heterogeneity in lung cancer. Time point here: blood at routine non-recurrence follow-up after resection. TCRdb redid the calling of the 5' RACE reads with MiXCR, one entry per CDR3 protein. The sample has around 98,000 distinct CDR3 sequences; just under 20% are singletons. This clonotype was detected a few times. The CDR3 loop spans 13 amino acids. V was pared by 5 bases and J by 3 bases, with 7 bases between. Germline V gene sequence: CDR1 KGHDR, CDR2 SFDVKD. The clonotype was recovered from a male donor with early-stage non-small cell lung cancer. Sequences were derived from PBMCs, sampled at follow-up. The chain carries TRBV24-1 and TRBJ1-5, with no clear D. The CDR3 here is CATSAQPNQPQHF. The CDR3, as DNA: TGTGCCACCAGTGCACAACCCAATCAGCCCCAGCATTTT.